This T cell receptor beta chain was sequenced for a study of blood T cell repertoires in COVID-19. The data were produced by immunoSEQ multiplex PCR, yet TCRdb's version contains in-frame clones alone and is incomplete. This table has hundreds of thousands of clones, about nine tenths appearing once. Germline V CDR1 and CDR2: LNHNV, YYDKDF (reference sequence). The CDR3 has 17 amino acids. Trimming took off 0 bases at V and 0 bases at J, with 14 bases between the two ends. Sequences were obtained from PBMCs or T cells enriched from blood (not recorded which). This clonotype originated in a man aged 40-55 years who had recovered from COVID-19. V usage is TRBV15 and J usage is TRBJ1-2, with D unresolved. CDR3 sequence (DNA): TGTGCCACCAGCAGAGATCGCGTGGAGGCTACTAACTATGGCTACACCTTC. Translation: CATSRDRVEATNYGYTF.